A single sample gave rise to the 18 T cell receptor beta chains below, sequenced in a study of shared clonotypes between healthy human individuals. Here immunoSEQ multiplex PCR was the method, and the copy in TCRdb shows in-frame clones only, minus some. The table has 1.5 million to 1.9 million clones, 95% to 99% seen once. The sequenced sample consisted of naive CD4+ T cells sorted from blood. Subset reported: CD45RA+ positively selected. The receptors were sampled from a man aged 30-40 years in good health.

This chain joins TRBV5-1 and TRBJ2-7, with 12 bases identical to TRBD1. The CDR3 runs 17 residues. Germline V gives CDR1 SGHRS, CDR2 YFSETQ. Trimming cost V 0 bases and J 5 bases; bases outside gene matches: 9. The CDR3 spells CASSLDLWGTGGHEQYF. The CDR3 DNA reads TGCGCCAGCAGCTTGGATCTTTGGGGGACAGGGGGCCACGAGCAGTACTTC.

The CDR3 bases are TGTGCCAGCAGCTTGGGGACAGGGGAAGGAAACATTCAGTACTTC. Translated: CASSLGTGEGNIQYF. The chain has TRBV5-6 and TRBJ2-4; 9 bases map to TRBD1. The CDR3 totals 15 residues. V was clipped by 0 bases and J by 6 bases; unmatched bases: 4. Germline CDR1 SGHDT, CDR2 YYEEEE.

The rearrangement joins TRBV7-2 to TRBJ2-1; D uncertain. The ends were cut back, 2 bases at V and 7 bases at J, with 9 bases in the middle. The CDR3 sequence is 13 residues long. CDR1 is SGHTA and CDR2 is FQGNSA in the germline V gene. The CDR3 DNA sequence: TGTGCCAGCAGCTTACTCGGCGTAAATGAGCAGTTCTTC. As protein: CASSLLGVNEQFF.

V gene TRBV28 combines with J gene TRBJ1-2; D might be TRBD1 (5 bases). The ends were cut back, 5 bases at V and 4 bases at J, with 14 bases in the middle. CDR1 MDHEN and CDR2 SYDVKM come from the germline V gene. CDR3 size: 14 residues. CDR3 DNA: TGTGCCAGCAGTATCGGGACGGCGCTCTATGGCTACACCTTC. This translates into CASSIGTALYGYTF.

Concerning this clone itself: Other DNA sequences in the same sample also yield this CDR3. This rearrangement joins TRBV18 to TRBJ1-5; D uncertain. CDR1 and CDR2 (germline): KGHSH, LQKENI. V shed 3 bases and J shed 4 bases, with 10 bases lying between them. The CDR3 extends over 14 amino acids. The CDR3: CASSPRGSNQPQHF. The CDR3, as DNA: TGTGCCAGCTCACCCCGAGGGTCAAATCAGCCCCAGCATTTT.

The genes are TRBV5-1 and TRBJ1-1; 8 bases are a match to TRBD1. Germline V gene lookup returns CDR1 SGHRS and CDR2 YFSETQ. J was trimmed by 5 bases and V by 4 bases; bases with no gene match: 10. This CDR3 spans 15 amino acids. The CDR3 here is CASSGPTGVGTEAFF. CDR3 nucleotide sequence: TGCGCCAGCAGCGGACCGACAGGGGTCGGGACTGAAGCTTTCTTT.

The chain combines TRBV5-4 with TRBJ2-7, with 9 positions matching TRBD2. CDR1 is SGHNT, CDR2 YYREEE, per germline (reference sequence). This CDR3 has 15 residues. The J segment lost 2 bases and the V segment lost 4 bases, leaving 7 bases of the junction unmatched. This CDR3 is CASSPSGGRAYEQYF. DNA of the CDR3: TGTGCCAGCAGCCCAAGTGGCGGGAGGGCCTACGAGCAGTACTTC.

Of note for this clone: This specimen includes other DNA sequences encoding the same CDR3. The chain joins TRBV18 to TRBJ2-7, with TRBD1 matching over 9 bases. This CDR3 has 14 residues. Germline-derived CDR1 and CDR2 are KGHSH and LQKENI. The V segment lost 3 bases and the J segment 2 bases; nucleotides outside the gene matches: 2. CDR3 amino acids: CASSPTGGTYEQYF. The CDR3 nucleotides are TGTGCCAGCTCACCTACAGGGGGCACCTACGAGCAGTACTTC.

The chain employs TRBV5-6 and TRBJ2-5; 8 nucleotides match TRBD2. This CDR3 is 15 amino acids long. Germline values: CDR1 SGHDT, CDR2 YYEEEE. J was trimmed by 0 bases and V by 2 bases; bases with no gene match: 3. The CDR3 sequence: CASSLRGGHQETQYF. CDR3 nucleotides: TGTGCCAGCAGCTTACGGGGGGGACACCAAGAGACCCAGTACTTC.

The chain employs TRBV6-5 and TRBJ2-7, with 10 bases fitting TRBD2. Unmatched junction bases numbered 5, after V lost 6 bases and J lost 3 bases. CDR3 length: 14 amino acids. The germline V gene has CDR1 MNHEY and CDR2 SVGAGI. The CDR3 here is CASSTTSGNYEQYF. Here the CDR3 DNA reads TGTGCCAGCAGCACAACTAGCGGGAACTACGAGCAGTACTTC.

The chain links TRBV6-1 to TRBJ2-7; 12 bases agree with TRBD2. The V segment lost 8 bases and the J segment 2 bases; nucleotides outside the gene matches: 4. CDR1 and CDR2 (germline): MNHNS, SASEGT. There are 14 residues in the CDR3. The CDR3 region is CASLRTSGAYEQYF. The CDR3 DNA sequence: TGTGCCAGCCTCAGGACTAGCGGGGCCTACGAGCAGTACTTC.

For the CDR3, the DNA is TGTGCCAGCTCACCACCGAGTCCCAGGGGGGATACGCAGTATTTT. It encodes CASSPPSPRGDTQYF. This chain joins TRBV18 and TRBJ2-3, with 7 bases matching TRBD1. There are 15 residues in the CDR3. Germline V CDR1 and CDR2: KGHSH, LQKENI. After removal of 0 bases from V and 6 bases from J, the junction contained 6 bases not matched to a gene.

The CDR3 region has the DNA TGTGCCAGCACCCCCTTACCAGGAACACTTAACAATGAGCAGTTCTTC. It translates to CASTPLPGTLNNEQFF. The rearrangement joins TRBV6-4 to TRBJ2-1; D remains unclear. Germline CDR1 reads MRHNA; CDR2 reads SNTAGT. CDR3 length equals 16 residues. The V end was cut by 7 bases, the J end by 5 bases, with 21 bases between.

This clone was detected once. V gene TRBV7-9 combines with J gene TRBJ2-7; 7 bases are shared with TRBD2. Germline-derived CDR1 and CDR2 are SEHNR and FQNEAQ (reference sequence). V lost 1 base to trimming and J lost 3 bases; unmatched junction nucleotides: 9. This CDR3 spans 16 amino acids. The CDR3 nucleotides read TGTGCCAGCAGCTTAGGGGCGGGAGTCTTGGGCTACGAGCAGTACTTC. It yields the protein CASSLGAGVLGYEQYF.

The rearrangement uses TRBV7-8 and TRBJ2-1; 8 bases line up with TRBD2. The CDR3 loop spans 16 amino acids. V gave up 5 bases and J gave up 10 bases; unmatched junction bases: 16. Germline V gene data show CDR1 as SGHVS and CDR2 as FQNEAQ. The CDR3 nucleotides read TGTGCCAGCAGCCCCTTACCAGACAGCGGGGGTCGGGAGCAGTTCTTC. This gives the protein CASSPLPDSGGREQFF.

For the CDR3, the DNA is TGTGCCAGCAGCTTCCGGGACACGGAGACCCAGTACTTC. Its translation: CASSFRDTETQYF. The gene calls are TRBV13 and TRBJ2-5, with D maybe TRBD1 (6 bases). Per the germline V gene, CDR1 is PRHDT and CDR2 is FYEKMQ (reference sequence). Trimming left V 3 bases short and J 5 bases short, with 10 bases between. This CDR3 contains 13 residues.

The chain recombines TRBV18 with TRBJ2-5; D is undetermined. Germline-derived CDR1 and CDR2 are KGHSH and LQKENI. V was trimmed by 0 bases and J by 3 bases, leaving 14 bases between them. There are 16 residues in the CDR3. The CDR3 DNA follows: TGTGCCAGCTCACCACCGCTACCGTCAGGAGAAGAGACCCAGTACTTC. It is translated as CASSPPLPSGEETQYF.

The chain employs TRBV7-8 and TRBJ2-7; no definite D call. Germline V gives CDR1 SGHVS, CDR2 FQNEAQ. The length of the CDR3 is 14 residues. Trimming pared 2 bases from V and 4 bases from J, leaving 12 bases between. The chain's CDR3 is CASSLFRDRYEQYF. For the CDR3, the DNA is TGTGCCAGCAGCTTATTCCGAGATAGGTACGAGCAGTACTTC.